This T cell receptor (beta chain) was obtained from a study of radiation and T cells in renal cell carcinoma (dated by TCRdb to 2019 to 2021). With regard to the full study: TCR beta sequencing covered 50 to 55 samples in total, comprising approximately 26 tumors and about 27 peripheral blood samples. Across all 55 or so samples, roughly 3,700,000 unique CDR3 nucleotide sequences encoding over 2.5 million unique CDR3 amino acid sequences were identified. The research as a whole found: Irradiated tumors contained more dominant CDR3 motifs, and these motifs occupied a larger share of the repertoire than in control tumors. The single-armed trial design could not address effects of radiation dose or scheduling on the TCR repertoire. Because only small tumor regions of around 1 g were available, intratumoral heterogeneity was not captured. TCR clonality was higher in irradiated tumors than in controls, as the top 100 clonotypes made up an average of roughly 54% of the repertoire in irradiated tumors compared with around 40% in nephrectomy-only tumors. In blood, the top tumor clonotypes increased from baseline to 2 weeks after radiation and then shrank by 4 weeks, which suggests a temporary expansion of tumor-resident clones. No pretreatment tumor biopsies were available, so the baseline intratumoral presence of clonotypes could not be determined.

This clone has a handful of counts. It lacks a known antigen. No per-base quality is available; no much larger clone lies one base away. Following the manufacturer's recommendations, the immunoSEQ kit was used to generate TCR beta libraries from genomic DNA. To prepare the libraries, a first multiplex PCR with proprietary primers was run, followed by a second PCR that added unique barcodes, and a bead cleanup was done after each round. A kit-provided positive control reaction and a negative control reaction were included in every sample batch. The final libraries underwent checking on an Agilent 4200 TapeStation D1000 ScreenTape, volumetric pooling, and quantification by qPCR. An Illumina NextSeq500 fitted with a MidOutput 150-cycle cartridge performed the sequencing, running 156 Read1 cycles and 15 Index1 cycles with the kit's custom primers. The pooled library was loaded at around 1 pM, and roughly 20% PhiX control was spiked in. Turning to the authors' computational methods: The vendor-processed data were analyzed in R, and a clonotype was defined as all T cells that share the same CDR3 nucleotide sequence. For clone abundance analyses, frequencies were normalized to the 10,000 most abundant clones in each sample. Public T cell clones, which averaged fewer than five per sample, were excluded before analysis. ImmunoMap was used for dominant motif analysis with the PAM10 matrix, a gap penalty of 30, and a homology threshold of 0.3, and any motif reaching a cumulative frequency of at least 0.01 was considered dominant. An abundance difference of at least 32-fold between compartments was the criterion for calling clonotypes tumor-enriched or baseline blood-enriched. Tumor-blood repertoire similarity was measured with the Baroni-Urbani and Buser coefficient, and group comparisons used two-tailed Wilcoxon tests in R. TCRdb mirrors the immuneACCESS table, restricted to in-frame sequences. Some clones are absent from its copies; in checked studies, under half trace to an unresolved V gene, and the reason for the others is unknown. V and J calls and clone size follow that table, whereas D and trimming were derived from the DNA. The sample data list tens of thousands of clones, and around 52% of these were observed just once. Jointly, the top ten make up approximately 16% of the sample.

Trimming takes 10 bases from V and 11 bases from J, and the germline ends sit 21 bases apart. The germline V gene yields MNHNS for CDR1 and SASEGT for CDR2. Spanning cysteine to phenylalanine, the CDR3 consists of 14 amino acids. Left in the record is the CDR3 DNA by itself, 42 bases read in frame from the first base. The sample's time point label is to be understood as: tumor resected at nephrectomy. What this sample's treatment or condition label stands for: 15 Gy SBRT to primary tumor, nephrectomy 4 weeks later. The samples were obtained from a clinical trial, where primary renal cell carcinomas were treated with 15 Gy stereotactic body radiation therapy and then removed by nephrectomy 4 weeks afterward. Every patient had renal cell carcinoma of clear cell pathology. The tumors were dissociated mechanically, digested with collagenase/hyaluronidase at 37 degrees C, processed in gentleMACS C tubes, and kept in liquid nitrogen. Genomic DNA for TCR sequencing was prepared using the QIAamp DNA Blood Mini Kit (Qiagen). Samples were included in the analyses only if all quality control checks were passed.

Specimen: tumor tissue, collected from a patient whose treatment included radiotherapy and nephrectomy. Recombination connected TRBV6-1 to TRBJ1-6, with no confident D gene call. The clonotype comes from a woman between 45 and 65 years old with renal cell carcinoma. This receptor has the CDR3 CAILGVTGAAPLHF. In nucleotide form, the sequence is TGTGCCATTCTGGGCGTCACGGGAGCGGCACCCCTCCACTTT.